A selection of T cell receptor beta chains follows, all from one sample in a study of OX40 agonist ivuxolimab in advanced cancers. Libraries were prepared by immunoSEQ multiplex PCR; TCRdb keeps only in-frame clonotypes and omits some of them. The top ten clones hold 14% of a sample with some 60,000 clones, about 90% of them seen once. The source material was CD4+ or CD8+ T cells sorted from blood, sampled in a trial of the OX40 agonist ivuxolimab. These receptors were taken from an adult with an advanced solid tumor such as melanoma, head and neck, liver or kidney cancer. CDR3s include the opening cysteine and the closing phenylalanine or tryptophan. A D gene is named only where the DNA matches it firmly. A row's size may be missing; if present it is once, few, many or a size class.

size | D | J | V | CDR3 | DNA
- | - | TRBJ2-1 | TRBV6-4 | CASSVSAYNEQFF | TGTGCCAGCAGTGTTAGCGCCTACAATGAGCAGTTCTTC
- | TRBD2 | TRBJ2-7 | TRBV6-5 | CASSTRGGIYEQYF | TGTGCCAGCAGTACTCGGGGAGGGATATACGAGCAGTACTTC
- | - | TRBJ1-4 | TRBV27 | CASRIASGRTNEKLFF | TGTGCCAGCAGGATAGCCTCGGGAAGGACTAATGAAAAACTGTTTTTT
- | TRBD2 | TRBJ2-2 | TRBV5-4 | CASSKDGLAGALELFF | TGTGCCAGCAGTAAGGACGGACTAGCGGGAGCTTTGGAGCTGTTTTTT
- | - | TRBJ2-2 | TRBV27 | CASSLKGELFF | TGTGCCAGCAGTTTAAAGGGGGAGCTGTTTTTT
- | - | TRBJ2-3 | TRBV5-8 | CASSPLGGGRTDTQYF | TGTGCCAGCAGCCCCCTGGGGGGCGGTCGCACAGATACGCAGTATTTT
- | - | TRBJ1-1 | TRBV28 | CASSSGSLNTEAFF | TGTGCCAGCAGTTCCGGGTCCCTGAACACTGAAGCTTTCTTT
- | TRBD2 | TRBJ2-2 | TRBV15 | CATSRGRAANTGELFF | TGTGCCACCAGCAGGGGGAGGGCTGCGAACACCGGGGAGCTGTTTTTT
once | - | TRBJ2-1 | TRBV11-3 | CASSPGRFPNEQFF | TGTGCCAGCAGCCCTGGTAGATTCCCCAATGAGCAGTTCTTC
- | - | TRBJ2-3 | TRBV28 | CASSYRGTDTQYF | TGTGCCAGCAGTTACAGGGGCACAGATACGCAGTATTTT
- | - | TRBJ2-3 | TRBV10-3 | CAISESWDTQYF | TGTGCCATCAGTGAGTCGTGGGATACGCAGTATTTT
- | - | TRBJ1-4 | TRBV9 | CASLRVLRGEKLFF | TGTGCCAGTCTCAGGGTCCTCAGGGGAGAAAAACTGTTTTTT
- | - | TRBJ1-5 | TRBV19 | CASSIGTAREPQHF | TGTGCCAGTAGTATTGGGACCGCGAGAGAGCCCCAGCATTTT
- | - | TRBJ2-7 | TRBV28 | CASRAIYEQYF | TGTGCCAGCAGGGCGATCTACGAGCAGTACTTC
- | - | TRBJ2-6 | TRBV28 | CASSFFSSGANVLTF | TGTGCCAGCAGTTTCTTTAGCTCTGGGGCCAACGTCCTGACTTTC
few | - | TRBJ1-1 | TRBV6-5 | CASSSDRNTEAFF | TGTGCCAGCAGTTCCGATCGGAACACTGAAGCTTTCTTT
- | - | TRBJ2-2 | TRBV2 | CASSVLEYTGELFF | TGTGCCAGCAGTGTATTAGAGTACACCGGGGAGCTGTTTTTT
- | TRBD2 | TRBJ2-3 | TRBV13 | CASSIFGTSLTDTQYF | TGTGCCAGCAGCATCTTTGGGACTAGTTTAACAGATACGCAGTATTTT
- | TRBD2 | TRBJ2-7 | TRBV28 | CASSRTRWTSGSYEQYF | TGTGCCAGCAGTCGAACGAGATGGACTAGCGGCTCCTACGAGCAGTACTTC
- | - | TRBJ1-2 | TRBV18 | CASSPQGGPANYGYTF | TGTGCCAGCTCACCCCAGGGCGGGCCCGCGAACTATGGCTACACCTTC
- | - | TRBJ1-2 | TRBV5-1 | CASSRTGPGYGYTF | TGCGCCAGCAGCAGGACCGGCCCTGGCTATGGCTACACCTTC
- | - | TRBJ2-7 | TRBV7-6 | CASSQDGSYEQYF | TGTGCCAGCAGCCAGGACGGTTCCTACGAGCAGTACTTC
- | TRBD1 | TRBJ1-4 | TRBV4-1 | CASSQRDRGGEKLFF | TGCGCCAGCAGCCAACGAGACAGGGGCGGTGAAAAACTGTTTTTT
- | - | TRBJ2-2 | TRBV11-3 | CASQDGGRGTGELFF | TGTGCCAGCCAAGATGGGGGGCGCGGGACCGGGGAGCTGTTTTTT
- | - | TRBJ2-5 | TRBV5-1 | CASSLHQETQYF | TGCGCCAGCAGCCTACACCAAGAGACCCAGTACTTC
- | - | TRBJ1-5 | TRBV7-2 | CASSSQGGNQPQHF | TGTGCCAGCAGCTCCCAAGGGGGCAATCAGCCCCAGCATTTT
- | - | TRBJ1-5 | TRBV5-6 | CASSPSLASNQPQHF | TGTGCCAGCAGCCCCTCCCTCGCAAGTAATCAGCCCCAGCATTTT
- | - | TRBJ2-7 | TRBV7-8 | CASSLISGSYEQYF | TGTGCCAGCAGCTTAATTTCAGGGTCCTACGAGCAGTACTTC
once | TRBD1 | TRBJ2-5 | TRBV7-6 | CASSFGRTGGSLTQYF | TGTGCCAGCAGCTTCGGCCGGACAGGGGGCTCGTTGACCCAGTACTTC
- | - | TRBJ2-2 | TRBV14 | CASSPYKGTSPNTGELFF | TGTGCCAGCAGCCCATACAAGGGGACCTCACCCAACACCGGGGAGCTGTTTTTT
- | TRBD1 | TRBJ2-7 | TRBV6-5 | CASRLRDRGVYEQYF | TGTGCCAGCAGACTTCGGGACAGGGGAGTCTACGAGCAGTACTTC
- | TRBD1 | TRBJ1-5 | TRBV19 | CASSIDRGPNQPQHF | TGTGCCAGTAGTATCGACAGGGGGCCGAATCAGCCCCAGCACTTT
- | - | TRBJ2-2 | TRBV5-4 | CASSLIRTGELFF | TGTGCCAGCAGCTTGATACGGACCGGGGAGCTGTTTTTT
- | TRBD2 | TRBJ2-3 | TRBV11-1 | CASSSGRATDTQYF | TGTGCCAGCTCGAGCGGGAGGGCCACAGATACGCAGTATTTT
- | - | TRBJ2-5 | TRBV12-5 | CASGFSGTQETQYF | TGTGCTAGTGGTTTTTCCGGGACCCAAGAGACCCAGTACTTC
few | - | TRBJ2-5 | TRBV4-1 | CASSQETDPAPETQYF | TGCGCCAGCAGCCAAGAGACGGACCCCGCCCCAGAGACCCAGTACTTC
- | - | TRBJ2-1 | TRBV25-1 | CASSEWASYEQFF | TGTGCCAGCAGTGAATGGGCTAGCTATGAGCAGTTCTTC
- | TRBD2 | TRBJ2-2 | TRBV9 | CASSTLRGGPTYTGELFF | TGTGCCAGCAGCACCCTCCGGGGGGGGCCCACATACACCGGGGAGCTGTTTTTT
once | - | TRBJ2-5 | TRBV30 | CAWSERLQETQYF | TGTGCCTGGAGTGAGAGACTCCAAGAGACCCAGTACTTC
- | - | TRBJ2-1 | TRBV5-4 | CASSARNSRSYNEQFF | TGTGCCAGCAGTGCCCGCAACTCCCGCTCCTACAATGAGCAGTTCTTC
- | TRBD1 | TRBJ2-1 | TRBV18 | CASSPPGTGGAREQFF | TGTGCCAGCTCACCACCCGGGACAGGGGGGGCGCGGGAGCAGTTCTTC
- | - | TRBJ1-2 | TRBV29-1 | CSVSAGTNYGYTF | TGCAGCGTTTCAGCAGGGACCAACTATGGCTACACCTTC
- | - | TRBJ2-2 | TRBV19 | CASGDAGELFF | TGTGCCAGTGGGGATGCCGGGGAGCTGTTTTTT
- | - | TRBJ1-1 | TRBV28 | CASSLPTYGGQSEAFF | TGTGCCAGCAGTTTACCGACCTACGGTGGACAGTCTGAAGCTTTCTTT
- | - | TRBJ1-5 | TRBV30 | CASSGGENQPQHF | TGTGCCTCCAGTGGGGGGGAAAATCAGCCCCAGCATTTT